Presented here are 28 T cell receptor beta chains from one specimen sequenced in a study of blood T cell repertoires in COVID-19. Libraries were prepared by immunoSEQ multiplex PCR; TCRdb keeps only in-frame clonotypes and omits some of them. The sample lists about 73,000 clones; approximately 83% were seen once. The sample was peripheral blood. The origin of the receptors is a human donor in a cohort sampled during active COVID-19.

The chain joins TRBV18 to TRBJ1-1; D gene unclear. The CDR3 is made up of 14 amino acids. Per germline, CDR1 KGHSH and CDR2 LQKENI. V shed 1 base and J shed 5 bases, with 11 bases lying between them. The CDR3 region is CASSPRGDETEAFF. The CDR3 nucleotides are TGTGCCAGCTCACCACGGGGAGATGAGACTGAAGCTTTCTTT.

The rearrangement uses TRBV4-1 and TRBJ2-3, with TRBD1 matching over 9 bases. Looked up from germline, CDR1 is MGHRA and CDR2 is YSYEKL. This CDR3 comprises 15 residues. The V segment lost 4 bases and the J segment 3 bases; nucleotides outside the gene matches: 5. Here the CDR3 DNA reads TGCGCCAGCAGCCCAGGGACAGGGAGGACAGATACGCAGTATTTT. It translates to CASSPGTGRTDTQYF.

This clone has only a few counts. V is TRBV4-2 and J is TRBJ1-1; D may be TRBD1 (6 bases). CDR3 size: 19 residues. Trimming left V 1 base short and J 11 bases short, with 32 bases between. Germline assignment: CDR1 LGHNA and CDR2 YNFKEQ. For the CDR3, the DNA is TGTGCCAGCAGCCAAGTTGGCTGGCAGGGGAACACACGTTTGGCTAGGGCTTTCTTT. Protein sequence: CASSQVGWQGNTRLARAFF.

In this sample, this clone turned up a few times. V usage is TRBV27 and J usage is TRBJ1-6, with 10 bases matching TRBD1. CDR1 is MNHEY and CDR2 is SMNVEV in the germline V gene (reference sequence). V shed 5 bases and J 8 bases; nucleotides not matched to a gene: 6. The CDR3 contains 15 residues. CDR3 DNA sequence: TGTGCCAGCAGTACCCGACAGGGGGCGCATTCACCCCTCCACTTT. Residues: CASSTRQGAHSPLHF.

This sequence joins TRBV4-1 and TRBJ1-1; 7 bases agree with TRBD1. This CDR3 has 14 amino acids. CDR1 is MGHRA, CDR2 YSYEKL, per germline. After removal of 4 bases from V and 1 base from J, the junction contained 3 bases not matched to a gene. This chain's CDR3 is CASSPYRGNTEAFF. The CDR3 nucleotides are TGCGCCAGCAGCCCGTACAGGGGGAACACTGAAGCTTTCTTT.

This chain uses TRBV3-1 (or the pseudogene TRBV3-2) with TRBJ2-7, with a tentative D call TRBD1 (5 bases). The CDR3 runs 14 residues. V was shortened by 0 bases and J by 2 bases, with 8 bases between the two germline ends. The germline V gene encodes CDR1 LGHDT and CDR2 YNNKEL (reference sequence). The CDR3 reads CASSQDTGPYEQYF. The CDR3 nucleotides are TGTGCCAGCAGCCAAGATACAGGCCCCTACGAGCAGTACTTC.

This rearrangement joins TRBV4-3 to TRBJ2-5; the match to TRBD1 covers 12 bases. This CDR3 comprises 17 residues. With V trimmed by 3 bases and J by 4 bases, 9 bases remained unmatched. Germline V gene data show CDR1 as LGHNA and CDR2 as YSLEER. The CDR3 sequence is CASSQGLGTGGLETQYF. In nucleotides, the CDR3 is TGCGCCAGCAGCCAGGGCTTGGGGACAGGGGGCCTAGAGACCCAGTACTTC.

V gene TRBV5-1 combines with J gene TRBJ2-7; 8 positions agree with TRBD1. V was pared by 5 bases and J by 6 bases, with 10 bases of the junction left unmatched. CDR3 size: 14 residues. Germline assignment: CDR1 SGHRS and CDR2 YFSETQ. CDR3 nucleotides: TGCGCCAGCAGATACCGACAGGGGATAGGCGAGCAGTACTTC. This sequence encodes CASRYRQGIGEQYF.

This clone was recorded once. V usage is TRBV6-5 and J usage is TRBJ1-1; TRBD1 matches 10 bases. The CDR3 has 14 residues. Trimming cost V 6 bases and J 4 bases; bases outside gene matches: 5. Germline V gene lookup returns CDR1 MNHEY and CDR2 SVGAGI. The DNA for the CDR3 is TGTGCCAGCAGAGACAGGGGGCAAGGCACTGAAGCTTTCTTT. Protein sequence: CASRDRGQGTEAFF.

The chain couples TRBV10-3 to TRBJ2-5, with D possibly being TRBD1 (5 bases). The CDR3 is 13 residues long. V dropped 3 bases and J dropped 5 bases, with 10 bases sitting between them. The germline V gene has CDR1 ENHRY and CDR2 SYGVKD. The CDR3 is CAISDRVGETQYF. CDR3 nucleotides: TGTGCCATCAGTGACAGGGTAGGGGAGACCCAGTACTTC.

The count of this clone is one. The rearrangement uses TRBV6-5 and TRBJ1-6; D perhaps matches TRBD1 (6 bases). In germline, CDR1 is MNHEY, CDR2 SVGAGI. Trimming removed 0 bases at V and 5 bases at J, with 8 bases between. The CDR3 extends over 15 amino acids. DNA for the CDR3: TGTGCCAGCAGTTACTCGTGGACAGATAATTCACCCCTCCACTTT. Protein sequence: CASSYSWTDNSPLHF.

In this sample, this clone turned up once. V is TRBV7-8 and J is TRBJ2-7, with 14 bases that match TRBD2. Looked up from germline, CDR1 is SGHVS and CDR2 is FQNEAQ. Trimming removed 1 base from V and 2 bases from J; junction bases left unmatched: 16. This CDR3 is 21 amino acids long. CDR3 bases: TGTGCCAGCAGCTTAGAGGATTTAGGACTAGCGGGGGGCTATGAGACCTACGAGCAGTACTTC. Translated: CASSLEDLGLAGGYETYEQYF.

The chain is built from TRBV6-1 and TRBJ1-6; the D is unclear. Germline V CDR1 and CDR2: MNHNS, SASEGT. V lost 2 bases and J lost 7, with 9 bases in between. The CDR3 length is 14 residues. The CDR3 sequence: CASSENVENSPLHF. DNA of the CDR3: TGTGCCAGCAGTGAAAATGTAGAGAATTCACCCCTCCACTTT.

This clone has a single count. The chain is built from TRBV9 and TRBJ2-5; D might be TRBD2 (7 bases). V lost 0 bases and J 2 bases, leaving 17 bases between the germline ends. CDR1 SGDLS and CDR2 YYNGEE come from the germline V gene. This CDR3 contains 17 residues. The CDR3: CASSVEGGSNPQETQYF. The CDR3 DNA sequence: TGTGCCAGCAGCGTAGAGGGGGGGTCGAATCCTCAAGAGACCCAGTACTTC.

In this sample, this clone turned up a few times. The gene calls are TRBV2 and TRBJ2-7; 7 positions match TRBD1. This CDR3 spans 13 amino acids. V was clipped by 7 bases and J by 3 bases; unmatched bases: 6. Germline V gene data show CDR1 as SNHLY and CDR2 as FYNNEI. The CDR3 loop is CASKRTGNYEQYF. The DNA of the CDR3 is TGTGCCAGCAAGAGGACAGGAAACTACGAGCAGTACTTC.

The sample holds a few counts of this clone. This chain joins TRBV7-2 and TRBJ2-7, with 7 bases identical to TRBD1. CDR3 length equals 14 residues. In germline, CDR1 is SGHTA, CDR2 FQGNSA. V dropped 4 bases and J dropped 3; count of bases not matched to a gene: 6. CDR3 bases: TGTGCCAGCAGCTCACCGGGACAGAACTACGAGCAGTACTTC. Encoded protein: CASSSPGQNYEQYF.

V usage is TRBV25-1 and J usage is TRBJ1-6; TRBD1 might be the D (5 bases). Trimming left V 6 bases short and J 6 bases short, with 15 bases between. CDR3 length equals 15 residues. The germline CDR1 and CDR2 sequences are MGHDK and SYGVNS. CDR3 sequence: CASSLEGTGNSPLHF. CDR3 DNA sequence: TGTGCCAGCAGCCTCGAGGGGACTGGTAATTCACCCCTCCACTTT.

The table lists this clone with a few counts. The chain joins TRBV7-2 to TRBJ1-6, with a weak D call TRBD1 (6 bases). The V end lost 2 bases, the J end lost 8 bases, and 13 bases lay between the germline ends. In germline, CDR1 is SGHTA, CDR2 FQGNSA. This CDR3 comprises 15 residues. The DNA for the CDR3 is TGTGCCAGCAGCTTAATGGGGGCGGTGGATTCACCCCTCCACTTT. Protein sequence: CASSLMGAVDSPLHF.

J is TRBJ2-2 and V is TRBV11-3; D possibly corresponds to TRBD1 (5 bases). The CDR3 totals 14 residues. The germline V gene encodes CDR1 SGHNT and CDR2 YENEEA. Trimming pared 5 bases from V and 2 bases from J, leaving 9 bases between. CDR3 nucleotide sequence: TGTGCCAGCAGCAACCAGGGCAACACCGGGGAGCTGTTTTTT. Amino acid sequence: CASSNQGNTGELFF. Together with reference TRBV11-3 and TRBJ2-2, the CDR3 gives the full variable domain: EAGVVQSPRYKIIEKKQPVAFWCNPISGHNTLYWYLQNLGQGPELLIRYENEEAVDDSQLPKDRFSAERLKGVDSTLKIQPAELGDSAVYLCASSNQGNTGELFFGEGSRLTVL.

The chain recombines TRBV29-1 with TRBJ2-1; a weak D match, TRBD2 (6 bases). This CDR3 region has 14 residues. CDR1 is SQVTM and CDR2 is ANQGSEA in the germline V gene. With 4 bases removed from V and 1 base from J, the gap between germline ends came to 11 bases. DNA for the CDR3: TGCAGCGTTGCTTATAGCGGATCCTACAATGAGCAGTTCTTC. Encoded protein: CSVAYSGSYNEQFF.

The chain joins TRBV12-5 to TRBJ2-7; D call uncertain. V was pared by 3 bases and J by 4 bases, with 4 bases between. Germline lookup yields CDR1 LGHNT and CDR2 FRNRAP. The CDR3 is made up of 11 amino acids. Here the CDR3 reads CASGLQYEQYF. In DNA, the CDR3 is TGTGCTAGTGGTTTACAGTACGAGCAGTACTTC. Full variable domain (remainder filled in from reference TRBV12-5 and TRBJ2-7): DARVTQTPRHKVTEMGQEVTMRCQPILGHNTVFWYRQTMMQGLELLAYFRNRAPLDDSGMPKDRFSAEMPDATLATLKIQPSEPRDSAVYFCASGLQYEQYFGPGTRLTVT.

The rearrangement joins TRBV5-1 to TRBJ2-3; 9 bases fit TRBD1. V shed 4 bases and J 1 base; nucleotides not matched to a gene: 7. The CDR3 has 16 residues. Germline V lookup: CDR1 SGHRS, CDR2 YFSETQ. The CDR3 is CASSLDRGSGTDTQYF. The CDR3, as DNA: TGCGCCAGCAGCCTTGACAGGGGGTCGGGCACAGATACGCAGTATTTT.

The chain combines TRBV5-6 with TRBJ2-1; TRBD1 might be the D (5 bases). Trimming left V 0 bases short and J 2 bases short, with 9 bases between. The germline V gene encodes CDR1 SGHDT and CDR2 YYEEEE. CDR3 size: 15 residues. CDR3 residues: CASSLEGVTYNEQFF. The CDR3 nucleotides read TGTGCCAGCAGCTTGGAAGGGGTAACCTACAATGAGCAGTTCTTC.

The chain joins TRBV6-5 to TRBJ2-2; 8 nucleotides line up with TRBD1. The CDR3 length is 16 residues. Per the germline V gene, CDR1 is MNHEY and CDR2 is SVGAGI. Unmatched junction bases numbered 7, after V lost 3 bases and J lost 4 bases. CDR3 in DNA: TGTGCCAGCAGTTATGGGGCAGGGGGCGGCACCGGGGAGCTGTTTTTT. Translated: CASSYGAGGGTGELFF.

This sequence joins TRBV6-6 and TRBJ2-7; TRBD1 matches at 10 bases. This CDR3 region has 16 residues. The trim removed 6 bases at V and 4 bases at J, leaving 12 bases unmatched. CDR1 MNHNY and CDR2 SVGAGI come from the germline V gene (reference sequence). CDR3 bases: TGTGCCAGCAGCCAGACAGGGGGCGCTTCCTTGTACGAGCAGTACTTC. It encodes CASSQTGGASLYEQYF.

This clone has just one count. V is TRBV7-2 and J is TRBJ2-3; TRBD2 is a possible D gene (5 bases). V gave up 1 base and J gave up 0 bases, with 8 bases separating them. Germline V gene lookup returns CDR1 SGHTA and CDR2 FQGNSA. This CDR3 comprises 15 residues. Here the CDR3 DNA reads TGTGCCAGCAGCTTAGGCGGGTTTAGCACAGATACGCAGTATTTT. Encoded protein: CASSLGGFSTDTQYF. Supplemented by reference TRBV7-2 and TRBJ2-3, the full variable domain reads GAGVSQSPSNKVTEKGKDVELRCDPISGHTALYWYRQSLGQGLEFLIYFQGNSAPDKSGLPSDRFSAERTGGSVSTLTIQRTQQEDSAVYLCASSLGGFSTDTQYFGPGTRLTVL.

The gene calls are TRBV6-2 or TRBV6-3 and TRBJ2-2, with a possible D match to TRBD1 (6 bases). Trimming took off 0 bases at V and 4 bases at J, with 15 bases between the two ends. This CDR3 has 17 residues. CDR1 and CDR2 from the germline V gene are MNHEY and SVGEGT. CDR3 residues: CASSYSGASSATGELFF. Written as DNA, the CDR3 is TGTGCCAGCAGTTACTCGGGGGCCTCTTCGGCCACCGGGGAGCTGTTTTTT.

The chain uses TRBV5-4 and TRBJ2-3; D is unclear. This CDR3 region has 12 residues. Germline-derived CDR1 and CDR2 are SGHNT and YYREEE (reference sequence). Deletions cut 4 bases from V and 4 bases from J, with 7 bases between. CDR3 nucleotides: TGTGCCAGCAGCGCGTTCCCAGATACGCAGTATTTT. It yields the protein CASSAFPDTQYF.